The rows below give T cell receptor beta chains drawn from one sample of a study of metastatic and nonmetastatic thyroid tumors. From the PCR reads, TCRdb re-called clones with MiXCR. The repertoire has about 11,000 clones, around 40% of them found once; the top ten carry about a sixth. The sequencing sample was made of tumor tissue. These receptors all come from a female donor with papillary thyroid cancer or a benign thyroid nodule (not recorded which). Some clones in this sample may be carry-over from other donors' samples. The CDR3 runs from the conserved cysteine through the conserved F or W. D genes are given only for firm matches. The listing skips clone size in some rows; elsewhere it reads once, few, many or a size class.

cdr3_length j_call d_call clone_size v_call cdr3_aa cdr3_nt
16 TRBJ2-1 . . TRBV11-2 CASSPRDGPTANEQFF TGTGCCAGCAGCCCCCGGGACGGACCGACGGCCAATGAGCAGTTCTTC
12 TRBJ2-7 . few TRBV19 CASLGAGGEQYF TGTGCCAGCCTGGGGGCAGGAGGTGAGCAGTACTTC
15 TRBJ1-2 . . TRBV28 CASSLRTSSNYGYTF TGTGCCAGCAGTTTACGGACATCTTCTAACTATGGCTACACCTTC
14 TRBJ2-7 TRBD1 . TRBV7-9 CASSLVGQVYEQYF TGTGCCAGCAGCTTAGTGGGACAGGTCTACGAGCAGTACTTC
15 TRBJ1-4 . . TRBV7-2 CASSSLGSPGEKLFF TGTGCCAGCAGCTCACTGGGCAGTCCGGGCGAAAAACTGTTTTTT
13 TRBJ1-1 . few TRBV19 CASSIAVDTEAFF TGTGCCAGTAGTATCGCCGTGGACACTGAAGCTTTCTTT
16 TRBJ2-5 TRBD2 . TRBV7-2 CASSSIIAGGAETQYF TGTGCCAGCAGCTCGATCATAGCGGGAGGGGCAGAGACCCAGTACTTC
15 TRBJ2-7 TRBD1 few TRBV27 CASSPRDRMGYEQYF TGTGCCAGCAGTCCGCGGGACAGGATGGGATACGAGCAGTACTTC
14 TRBJ1-2 . few TRBV15 CATSRDPGPHGYTF TGTGCCACCAGCAGAGACCCAGGTCCGCATGGCTACACCTTC
13 TRBJ1-3 . medium-sized TRBV18 CASSPVPGNTIYF TGTGCCAGCTCACCGGTGCCAGGGAACACCATATATTTT
16 TRBJ2-2 TRBD2 many TRBV6-5 CASTPLAGPNTGELFF TGTGCCAGCACCCCCCTAGCGGGTCCGAACACCGGGGAGCTGTTTTTT
12 TRBJ2-7 . . TRBV28 CASSFQNYEQYF TGTGCCAGCAGTTTTCAAAACTACGAGCAGTACTTC
16 TRBJ1-2 . . TRBV6-1 CASSEGGGGGYYGYTF TGTGCCAGCAGTGAAGGAGGGGGAGGAGGCTACTATGGCTACACCTTC
14 TRBJ2-3 . . TRBV30 CAWSVGPPADTQYF TGTGCCTGGAGTGTCGGGCCGCCAGCGGATACGCAGTATTTT
15 TRBJ2-3 TRBD2 . TRBV9 CASSLAGGPQDTQYF TGTGCCAGCAGCCTAGCGGGAGGGCCTCAAGATACGCAGTATTTT
14 TRBJ2-7 . . TRBV12-3/TRBV12-4 CASSLGQVTYEQYF TGTGCCAGCAGTTTAGGCCAGGTTACCTACGAGCAGTACTTC
16 TRBJ1-5 . medium-sized TRBV7-2 CASSPAVSRTYQPQHF TGTGCCAGCAGCCCCGCTGTGTCCAGGACCTATCAGCCCCAGCATTTT
14 TRBJ1-3 TRBD1 . TRBV6-1 CASIQTGAGNTIYF TGTGCCAGCATCCAGACAGGGGCTGGAAACACCATATATTTT
14 TRBJ1-3 . medium-sized TRBV5-1 CASSLGGSGNTIYF TGCGCCAGCAGCTTGGGGGGCTCTGGAAACACCATATATTTT
13 TRBJ2-2 . many TRBV29-1 CSVEKVGTGELFF TGCAGCGTTGAAAAGGTCGGCACCGGGGAGCTGTTTTTT
14 TRBJ2-7 TRBD1 . TRBV2 CASTLRDRYDEQYF TGTGCCAGCACCCTCCGGGACAGGTACGACGAGCAGTACTTC
19 TRBJ1-6 TRBD1 . TRBV20-1 CSARPSGTGPFSYNSPLHF TGCAGTGCTAGACCTTCCGGGACAGGGCCCTTCTCCTATAATTCACCCCTCCACTTT
15 TRBJ1-5 . few TRBV19 CASSIGSYISQPQHF TGTGCCAGTAGTATAGGCAGCTATATTAGTCAGCCCCAGCATTTT
14 TRBJ2-1 TRBD1 . TRBV20-1 CSARDWTGGAGQFF TGCAGTGCTAGAGATTGGACAGGGGGCGCGGGTCAGTTCTTC
16 TRBJ1-5 . . TRBV20-1 CSATPRRTDSNQPQHF TGCAGTGCTACTCCGAGGCGGACGGATAGCAATCAGCCCCAGCATTTT
14 TRBJ2-6 . few TRBV19 CASRGNGRANVLTF TGTGCCAGTAGGGGGAACGGAAGGGCCAACGTCCTGACTTTC